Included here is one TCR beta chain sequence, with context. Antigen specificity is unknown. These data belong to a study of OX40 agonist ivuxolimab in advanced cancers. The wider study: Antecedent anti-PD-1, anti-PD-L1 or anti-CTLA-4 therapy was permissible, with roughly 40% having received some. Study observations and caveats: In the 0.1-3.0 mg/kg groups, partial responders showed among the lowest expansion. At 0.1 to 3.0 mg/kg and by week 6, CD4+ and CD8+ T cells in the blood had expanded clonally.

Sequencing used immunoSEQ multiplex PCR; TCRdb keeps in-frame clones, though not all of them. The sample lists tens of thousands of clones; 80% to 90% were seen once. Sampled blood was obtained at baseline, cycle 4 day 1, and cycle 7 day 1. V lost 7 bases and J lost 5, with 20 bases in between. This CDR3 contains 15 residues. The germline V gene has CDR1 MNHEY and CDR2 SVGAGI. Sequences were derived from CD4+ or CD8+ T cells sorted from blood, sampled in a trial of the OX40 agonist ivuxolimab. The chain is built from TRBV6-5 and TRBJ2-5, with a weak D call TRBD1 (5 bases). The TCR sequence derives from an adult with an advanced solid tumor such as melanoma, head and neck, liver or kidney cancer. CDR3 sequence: CASTKGLGYPETQYF. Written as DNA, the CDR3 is TGTGCCAGCACCAAGGGGCTGGGGTACCCGGAGACCCAGTACTTC.